The TCR beta chain described here comes from a study of blood T cell repertoires in COVID-19. About the study: COVID-19 samples, acute and convalescent, were from the United States, Italy and Spain. From T cells, B-cell-depleted T cells, or PBMCs came the material, which was cDNA or gDNA.

Sequencing was performed with immunoSEQ multiplex PCR; in TCRdb, only in-frame clones are kept and a portion is missing. The profile shows a few hundred thousand clones, roughly 87% of them singletons. This CDR3 region has 18 residues. The ends lost 2 bases at V and 5 bases at J; junction bases unmatched: 12. Per germline, CDR1 SGDLS and CDR2 YYNGEE. The V and J genes are TRBV9 and TRBJ2-3, with 12 bases aligning to TRBD2. This clonotype was sampled from a woman aged 45 to 65 who had recovered from COVID-19. The sample consisted of peripheral blood. In DNA, the CDR3 is TGTGCCAGCAGCGTGCAGAAGACTAGCGGGAGCGATTTAGATACGCAGTATTTT. Its translation is CASSVQKTSGSDLDTQYF.